A single sample gave rise to the 27 T cell receptor beta chains below, sequenced in a study of identical twins. A single record per CDR3 protein comes from TCRdb applying MiXCR to the 5' RACE reads. In the table there are roughly 630,000 distinct CDR3 sequences, about 7.1% of which are singletons. This sample was also put to use in a study of yellow fever vaccine responses in identical twins.

The sequenced material came from PBMCs. These receptors all come from a woman under 30 in good health.

The V gene is TRBV2, the J gene TRBJ2-1, with 15 bases aligning to TRBD2. CDR3 length: 18 residues. CDR1 SNHLY and CDR2 FYNNEI come from the germline V gene. CDR3 nucleotide sequence: TGTACCTTCTGTTTACCTGGGACTAGCGGGGGGTTTTACAATGAGCAGTTCTTC. It translates to CTFCLPGTSGGFYNEQFF. Using reference TRBV2 and TRBJ2-1 for the parts outside the CDR3, the full variable domain is EPEVTQTPSHQVTQMGQEVILRCVPISNHLYFYWYRQILGQKVEFLVSFYNNEISEKSEIFDDQFSVERPDGSNFTLKIRSTKLEDSAMYFCTFCLPGTSGGFYNEQFFGPGTRLTVL.

This clonotype has a handful of counts. This sequence joins TRBV4-1 and TRBJ2-2; D is ambiguous. The CDR3 consists of 14 residues. V was clipped by 6 bases and J by 0 bases, with 8 bases between them. Looked up from germline, CDR1 is MGHRA and CDR2 is YSYEKL. The DNA for the CDR3 is TGCGCCAGCAGTTGGGCGGCGAACACCGGGGAGCTGTTTTTT. The encoded protein is CASSWAANTGELFF.

This clonotype occurred many times. V usage is TRBV12-3 or TRBV12-4 and J usage is TRBJ2-1; maybe TRBD1 (6 bases). V was pared by 6 bases and J by 14 bases, with 20 bases between. The CDR3 has 13 amino acids. The CDR3: CASSPNPQGNEFF. CDR3 sequence (DNA): TGTGCCAGCAGCCCTAATCCACAGGGTAATGAGTTCTTC.

This clonotype was picked up many times. This sequence joins TRBV5-1 and TRBJ2-6; unclear D gene. Germline CDR1 SGHRS, CDR2 YFSETQ. V shed 0 bases and J shed 0 bases, with 4 bases lying between them. The length of the CDR3 is 15 residues. The CDR3, as DNA: TGCGCCAGCAGCTTGGAAGCCTCTGGGGCCAACGTCCTGACTTTC. Translating gives CASSLEASGANVLTF.

This sequence joins TRBV6-2 or TRBV6-3 and TRBJ2-5; possible D gene TRBD2, 7 bases. V was clipped by 3 bases and J by 3 bases, with 20 bases between them. Per the germline V gene, CDR1 is MNHEY and CDR2 is SVGEGT. This CDR3 has 17 amino acids. The CDR3: CASSYAFGGGREETQYF. Here the CDR3 DNA reads TGTGCCAGCAGTTATGCGTTCGGCGGGGGCCGAGAAGAGACCCAGTACTTC.

This clonotype showed up many times. V usage is TRBV20-1 and J usage is TRBJ1-6; tentatively, D is TRBD1 (6 bases). Trimming took off 3 bases at V and 9 bases at J, with 9 bases between the two ends. In germline, CDR1 is DFQATT, CDR2 SNEGSKA (reference sequence). This CDR3 is built from 12 residues. For the CDR3, the DNA is TGCAGTGCTAGTACAGGGAGTTCACCCCTCCACTTT. Protein sequence: CSASTGSSPLHF.

This chain uses TRBV6-6 with TRBJ2-2; D is perhaps TRBD1 (5 bases). Germline assignment: CDR1 MNHNY and CDR2 SVGAGI (reference sequence). CDR3 length: 13 residues. The germline V and J ends were trimmed by 10 bases and 0 bases, with 9 bases remaining between them. In nucleotides, the CDR3 is TGTGCCATGGGGCAGACGAACACCGGGGAGCTGTTTTTT. Translated, it gives CAMGQTNTGELFF.

This clonotype was counted many times. The genes are TRBV7-9 and TRBJ2-5, with D perhaps matching TRBD1 (6 bases). V was clipped by 4 bases and J by 2 bases, with 14 bases between them. The CDR3 totals 15 residues. Germline V CDR1 and CDR2: SEHNR, FQNEAQ (reference sequence). CDR3 protein: CASSSAGTHQETQYF. CDR3 DNA: TGTGCCAGCAGCTCCGCCGGGACACATCAAGAGACCCAGTACTTC.

This clonotype came up many times. The rearrangement uses TRBV12-3 or TRBV12-4 and TRBJ2-3; a possible D gene is TRBD2 (6 bases). Trimming took off 6 bases at V and 5 bases at J, with 12 bases between the two ends. The CDR3 covers 13 residues. The CDR3 sequence: CASREGGVDTQYF. The CDR3 DNA follows: TGTGCCAGCAGGGAGGGCGGGGTAGATACGCAGTATTTT.

This clonotype was counted at least ten times. The genes are TRBV5-1 and TRBJ2-3; D is possibly TRBD2 (5 bases). This CDR3 region has 15 residues. The V end was cut by 0 bases, the J end by 4 bases, with 12 bases between. Germline V CDR1 and CDR2: SGHRS, YFSETQ. The DNA for the CDR3 is TGCGCCAGCAGCTTGGTGGGTCAGGACTCAGATACGCAGTATTTT. Protein: CASSLVGQDSDTQYF.

This clonotype was picked up many times. This chain joins TRBV12-3 or TRBV12-4 and TRBJ2-2; no clear D. The CDR3 has 14 residues. Trimming left V 2 bases short and J 6 bases short, with 10 bases between. CDR3: CASSLHNGPGELFF. The CDR3 DNA is TGTGCCAGCAGTTTACACAACGGGCCCGGGGAGCTGTTTTTT.

This clonotype has ten or more counts. The rearrangement joins TRBV5-1 to TRBJ2-1; 8 positions match TRBD1. J gave up 5 bases and V 5 bases, and 6 bases lay outside the gene matches. Germline-derived CDR1 and CDR2 are SGHRS and YFSETQ. CDR3 length: 14 amino acids. The chain's CDR3 is CASSPSTGDNEQFF. CDR3 sequence (DNA): TGCGCCAGCAGTCCCTCGACAGGGGACAATGAGCAGTTCTTC.

This clonotype was picked up many times. This sequence joins TRBV3-1 and TRBJ2-5; D gene ambiguous. Trimming shortened V by 4 bases and J by 2 bases, and 14 bases separated the two germline ends. Germline CDR1 and CDR2: LGHDT and YNNKEL (reference sequence). The CDR3 loop spans 15 amino acids. The CDR3 here is CASSLAGRNQETQYF. CDR3 bases: TGTGCCAGCAGCCTCGCAGGTCGGAATCAAGAGACCCAGTACTTC.

The DNA for the CDR3 is TGTGCCAGCGGGGACAGATCTAATAATTCACCCCTCCACTTT. Translated: CASGDRSNNSPLHF. V usage is TRBV12-3 or TRBV12-4 and J usage is TRBJ1-6; TRBD1 agrees at 7 bases. The V and J ends lost 8 bases and 5 bases, in that order; junction bases with no gene match: 6. This CDR3 has 14 residues.

In its sample, this clonotype was seen a few times. This chain joins TRBV2 and TRBJ2-2, with a tentative D call TRBD1 (6 bases). V was pared by 9 bases and J by 0 bases, with 17 bases between. CDR3 size: 16 residues. Germline CDR1 reads SNHLY; CDR2 reads FYNNEI. The CDR3 region is CASKDSRPTNTGELFF. CDR3 in DNA: TGTGCCAGTAAGGACAGCAGGCCTACGAACACCGGGGAGCTGTTTTTT.

This clonotype occurred many times. The V call is TRBV5-1, the J call TRBJ2-7; maybe TRBD1 (5 bases). V lost 0 bases and J lost 2, with 15 bases in between. The CDR3 totals 16 residues. Germline-derived CDR1 and CDR2 are SGHRS and YFSETQ. CDR3 sequence: CASSLALSGIAYEQYF. DNA of the CDR3: TGCGCCAGCAGCTTGGCCCTTTCAGGGATAGCCTACGAGCAGTACTTC.

CDR3 sequence (DNA): TGCAGTGCTAGACCAACAGGGGCTGGGGCCAACGTCCTGACTTTC. It is translated as CSARPTGAGANVLTF. The chain has TRBV20-1 and TRBJ2-6; TRBD1 agrees at 7 bases. The CDR3 contains 15 residues. The junction had 3 bases not matched to a gene; V was cut back by 2 bases and J by 2 bases. Germline CDR1 DFQATT, CDR2 SNEGSKA (reference sequence).

At least ten counts were recorded for this clonotype. The J gene is TRBJ2-7, the V gene TRBV29-1; D is perhaps TRBD1 (5 bases). The CDR3 is made up of 12 amino acids. V shed 7 bases and J shed 5 bases, with 15 bases lying between them. Germline V lookup: CDR1 SQVTM, CDR2 ANQGSEA. The CDR3 region has the DNA TGCAGCGGCTGGGCCAGGGATAACGAGCAGTACTTC. The encoded protein is CSGWARDNEQYF.

This chain connects TRBV29-1 to TRBJ2-1; tentative D call: TRBD2 (6 bases). Germline CDR1 reads SQVTM; CDR2 reads ANQGSEA. V was cut by 3 bases and J by 6 bases, with 12 bases left in between. The CDR3 has 13 residues. The chain's CDR3 is CSVEEGFSNEQFF. The CDR3 nucleotides read TGCAGCGTTGAGGAGGGCTTTTCCAATGAGCAGTTCTTC.

The chain is built from TRBV6-1 and TRBJ2-1; the match to TRBD1 covers 10 bases. Per germline, CDR1 MNHNS and CDR2 SASEGT. The CDR3 runs to 11 residues. J was trimmed by 11 bases and V by 10 bases; bases with no gene match: 5. CDR3 residues: CAILGQGKQFF. The CDR3 DNA is TGTGCCATCCTGGGACAGGGGAAGCAGTTCTTC.

This clonotype was seen a few times. The V call is TRBV5-5, the J call TRBJ1-2; the match to TRBD1 covers 7 bases. The trim removed 0 bases at V and 7 bases at J, leaving 9 bases unmatched. CDR3 length: 15 residues. The germline V gene encodes CDR1 SGHKS and CDR2 YYEKEE (reference sequence). The CDR3 DNA follows: TGTGCCAGCAGCTTGGTCGGAACAGGGGTGCGTGGCTACACCTTC. Encoded protein: CASSLVGTGVRGYTF.

CDR3 sequence reads: CASTPGASRSHEQFF. The CDR3 DNA is TGTGCCAGCACCCCGGGGGCCAGCCGCTCCCATGAGCAGTTCTTC. The V and J genes are TRBV7-3 and TRBJ2-1; D might be TRBD1 or TRBD2, each matching 6 bases. Trimming left V 7 bases short and J 8 bases short, with 21 bases between. Germline assignment: CDR1 SGHTA and CDR2 FQGTGA. The CDR3 runs 15 residues.

This clonotype was detected many times. CDR3 loop: CASSLAGRVSYEQYV. CDR3 DNA sequence: TGTGCCAGCAGCTTAGCAGGACGGGTCTCCTACGAGCAGTACGTC. The chain recombines TRBV7-8 with TRBJ2-7; D gene unclear. CDR1 and CDR2 from the germline V gene are SGHVS and FQNEAQ. This CDR3 has 15 amino acids. With 0 bases removed from V and 0 bases from J, the gap between germline ends came to 9 bases.

This clonotype was observed at least ten times. The CDR3 loop reads CASSLRATEAFF. The CDR3 bases are TGTGCCAGCAGTCTCAGGGCTACTGAAGCTTTCTTT. The V call is TRBV6-2 or TRBV6-3, the J call TRBJ1-1, with a tentative D call TRBD1 (5 bases). Trimming left V 5 bases short and J 5 bases short, with 9 bases between. The CDR3 covers 12 residues. Germline loops: CDR1 MNHEY, CDR2 SVGEGT.

This clonotype was detected only a few times. This chain joins TRBV19 and TRBJ1-1; perhaps TRBD1 as D (5 bases). Germline lookup yields CDR1 LNHDA and CDR2 SQIVND (reference sequence). The V gene lost 3 bases and the J gene lost 4 bases, with 12 bases spanning the gap. CDR3 length: 14 residues. The CDR3: CASSIEGYGTEAFF. CDR3 DNA: TGTGCCAGTAGTATTGAGGGGTATGGCACTGAAGCTTTCTTT.

This clonotype was observed at least ten times. The chain combines TRBV5-1 with TRBJ2-2; TRBD1 agrees at 8 bases. This CDR3 is built from 15 residues. CDR1 and CDR2 (germline): SGHRS, YFSETQ. V gave up 4 bases and J gave up 1 base; unmatched junction bases: 3. The CDR3 coding sequence is TGCGCCAGCAGCCCGGACAGGGTGAACACCGGGGAGCTGTTTTTT. It encodes CASSPDRVNTGELFF.

There are many counts of this clonotype. V gene TRBV2 combines with J gene TRBJ2-2; unclear D gene. Between the trimmed V and J ends, which lost 6 bases and 4 bases, there was a span of 6 bases. CDR1 and CDR2 (germline): SNHLY, FYNNEI. The CDR3 has 12 amino acids. The chain's CDR3 is CASRGITGELFF. CDR3 DNA sequence: TGTGCCAGCAGAGGGATCACCGGGGAGCTGTTTTTT.